This TCR beta chain was found in a study of CD8+ T cells in alopecia areata. Germline CDR1 and CDR2: MNHEY and SMNVEV (reference sequence). Trimming took 5 bases from V and 1 from J, leaving 14 bases between them. This CDR3 region has 15 residues. Starting from PBMCs, sorting isolated CD4+ and CD8+ T cells. Turning to this clone: What it binds is not known.

Study-wide results and limits: Scalp samples also yield sequences from resident alphabeta T cells of normal skin. Higher clonality than in normal scalp was seen in lesional scalp, especially alopecia totalis/universalis.

Once RNA had been extracted, it was reverse transcribed into cDNA to act as the sequencing template. The method was immunoSEQ multiplex PCR; TCRdb's version includes in-frame clones alone and lacks a portion of them. The data hold about 200,000 clones, with 56% observed a single time. V and J are TRBV27 and TRBJ2-5; weak D call: TRBD1 (5 bases). Sample: CD8+ T cells sorted from blood. The receptor was derived from a human donor in good health. Here the CDR3 reads CASSDLLRGQETQYF. Here the CDR3 DNA reads TGTGCCAGCAGTGACCTCTTAAGGGGCCAAGAGACCCAGTACTTC.